This T cell receptor (beta chain) was obtained from a study of T-cell reconstitution after alpha-beta-depleted transplantation in children. CDR3 size: 15 residues. Germline loops: CDR1 SGHAT, CDR2 FQDESV (reference sequence). Germline trimming cut 8 bases from V and 4 bases from J; bases unmatched to any gene: 10. Using unique molecular identifiers, the investigators prepared the TCRbeta library. TCRdb processed the PCR reads anew with MiXCR; each CDR3 protein has one entry. Altogether a few hundred thousand distinct CDR3 sequences are present, 9.5% to 13% being singletons, with the ten largest covering roughly 7.1%. The sample holds many counts of this clonotype.

Sequencing used PBMCs, obtained before TCRalphabeta/CD19-depleted stem cell transplant. The gene calls are TRBV11-1 and TRBJ2-1; TRBD2 matches at 8 bases. The receptor comes from a boy under three years old with acute myeloid leukemia, due to receive a stem cell transplant. The CDR3 nucleotides read TGTGCCAGCGGCCCCCGGGAGGGAGCATACAATGAGCAGTTCTTC. Translating gives CASGPREGAYNEQFF.